A selection of T cell receptor beta chains follows, all from one sample in a study of neurological immune-mediated disorders. TCRdb reprocessed the 5' RACE reads via MiXCR and lists one record per CDR3 protein. The sample has 55,000 to 80,000 distinct CDR3 sequences, around 13% seen once. Sequencing was carried out using PBMCs. Receptors originate from a female donor with HTLV-1-associated myelopathy (HAM/TSP). Each CDR3 is given with its conserved first and last residue. D genes are given only for firm matches. Clone size is given for some rows only: seen once, a few or many times, or a class if the clone is expanded.

CDR3	DNA	V	size	J	D
CASSLGVVTQETQYF	TGCGCCAGCAGCTTGGGTGTGGTGACCCAAGAGACCCAGTACTTC	TRBV5-1	many	TRBJ2-5	-
CASSLSEGETQYF	TGTGCCAGCAGCTTGTCTGAAGGGGAGACCCAGTACTTC	TRBV7-9	many	TRBJ2-5	-
CASSSGLASGETQYF	TGCGCCAGCAGCTCAGGACTAGCCTCTGGGGAGACCCAGTACTTC	TRBV5-1	many	TRBJ2-5	TRBD2
CASSLEVSADTQYF	TGTGCCAGCAGCTTAGAAGTCAGTGCAGATACGCAGTATTTT	TRBV7-9	many	TRBJ2-3	-
CASSPNPLEAGGREKYF	TGTGCCAGCAGCCCAAATCCCCTTGAAGCGGGGGGGCGCGAGAAGTACTTT	TRBV13	-	TRBJ2-7	TRBD2
CASSVHPTSGPYNEQFF	TGTGCCAGCAGTGTTCACCCGACTAGCGGGCCATACAATGAGCAGTTCTTC	TRBV6-1	many	TRBJ2-1	TRBD2
CASSLRRGASRFTQYF	TGTGCCAGCAGCTTGAGGCGGGGGGCCTCGCGGTTCACGCAGTATTTT	TRBV5-6	few	TRBJ2-3	TRBD2
CASSPLPPNSVNTEAFF	TGCGCCAGCAGCCCGCTCCCCCCCAACAGTGTGAACACTGAAGCTTTCTTT	TRBV4-1	many	TRBJ1-1	-
CSARTELGTEAFF	TGCAGTGCGCGGACAGAGTTAGGCACTGAAGCTTTCTTT	TRBV20-1	few	TRBJ1-1	-
CASSLNEQYF	TGTGCCAGCAGCTTAAACGAGCAGTACTTC	TRBV11-2	many	TRBJ2-7	-
CASSSASMNTEAFF	TGTGCCAGCAGTTCAGCTTCTATGAACACTGAAGCTTTCTTT	TRBV28	many	TRBJ1-1	-
CASSERTMGYEQYF	TGTGCCAGCAGTGAGAGGACAATGGGCTACGAGCAGTACTTC	TRBV2	many	TRBJ2-7	-
CASSLVTSGELFF	TGTGCCAGCAGCTTGGTCACCTCCGGGGAGCTGTTTTTT	TRBV5-6	many	TRBJ2-2	-
CASSLASGGIADTQYF	TGCGCCAGCAGCTTGGCCTCTGGGGGTATCGCAGATACGCAGTATTTT	TRBV5-1	-	TRBJ2-3	-
CASSQDRGLAGQETQYF	TGCGCCAGCAGCCAAGATCGAGGTCTAGCGGGCCAAGAGACCCAGTACTTC	TRBV4-1	many	TRBJ2-5	TRBD2
CASRPTDTDTQYF	TGTGCCAGCAGACCGACAGACACAGATACGCAGTATTTT	TRBV28	many	TRBJ2-3	-
CASSLNGEVDEQYF	TGTGCCAGCAGTTTGAACGGGGAAGTGGACGAGCAGTACTTC	TRBV27	many	TRBJ2-7	-
CASIQEVVNTQYF	TGTGCCAGCATACAGGAGGTTGTGAATACGCAGTATTTT	TRBV6-5	-	TRBJ2-3	-
CSARSTSGGGDTQYF	TGCAGCGCTAGGTCTACTAGCGGGGGGGGAGATACGCAGTATTTT	TRBV20-1	-	TRBJ2-3	TRBD2
CATSRQVSSSYNEQFF	TGTGCCACCAGTCGACAGGTTTCGAGCTCCTACAATGAGCAGTTCTTC	TRBV24-1	-	TRBJ2-1	-
CASSPGSPGEQYF	TGTGCCAGCTCACCTGGTAGTCCGGGGGAGCAGTACTTC	TRBV18	few	TRBJ2-7	-
CANSLISGGAPGKTQYF	TGTGCCAACAGCTTAATTAGCGGGGGGGCCCCCGGAAAGACCCAGTACTTC	TRBV7-2	-	TRBJ2-5	TRBD2
CSVLGVGGLAEAFF	TGCAGCGTTCTCGGGGTAGGTGGCTTAGCTGAAGCTTTCTTT	TRBV29-1	many	TRBJ1-1	-
CASSFQGAANEKLFF	TGTGCCAGCAGCTTCCAGGGGGCGGCTAATGAAAAACTGTTTTTT	TRBV7-2	-	TRBJ1-4	TRBD1
CASRLRRGAGELFF	TGTGCCAGCAGACTCCGACGGGGGGCCGGGGAGCTGTTTTTT	TRBV12-3/TRBV12-4	many	TRBJ2-2	TRBD2
CASSQDRTGSADEQYF	TGCGCCAGCAGCCAGGATAGGACAGGCTCCGCGGACGAGCAGTACTTC	TRBV4-3	-	TRBJ2-7	TRBD1
CASSLSADTQYF	TGTGCCAGCAGCTTATCAGCAGATACGCAGTATTTT	TRBV7-2	medium-sized	TRBJ2-3	-
CASSSGGGAAEQFF	TGTGCCAGCAGCTCAGGCGGGGGGGCCGCGGAGCAGTTCTTC	TRBV7-8	many	TRBJ2-1	TRBD2
CSARDPGRNEQFF	TGCAGTGCTAGAGATCCAGGGAGGAATGAGCAGTTCTTC	TRBV20-1	many	TRBJ2-1	-
CASSLDSSAIPTF	TGCGCCAGCAGCTTGGACAGTTCAGCCATCCCCACCTTC	TRBV5-1	many	TRBJ1-2	-
CASSPGTGGTGELFF	TGTGCCAGCAGCCCCGGTACAGGGGGCACCGGGGAGCTGTTTTTT	TRBV9	many	TRBJ2-2	TRBD1
CSARDQRGGSDTQYF	TGCAGTGCTAGAGATCAGCGGGGGGGTTCGGATACGCAGTATTTT	TRBV20-1	many	TRBJ2-3	TRBD2
CASSLSTEELNYEQYF	TGTGCCAGCAGCTTAAGTACAGAGGAATTAAACTACGAGCAGTACTTC	TRBV11-2	-	TRBJ2-7	-
CASSLGSGGAGADTQYF	TGTGCCAGCAGTTTGGGCAGCGGGGGGGCCGGGGCAGATACGCAGTATTTT	TRBV12-3/TRBV12-4	many	TRBJ2-3	TRBD2
CASSTWDRYYGYTF	TGTGCCAGCAGTACCTGGGACAGGTACTATGGCTACACCTTC	TRBV12-3/TRBV12-4	many	TRBJ1-2	TRBD1
CASSADPNTGELFF	TGCGCCAGCAGCGCAGACCCGAACACCGGGGAGCTGTTTTTT	TRBV5-1	many	TRBJ2-2	-
CASSSQAGTEYEQYF	TGTGCCAGCAGCTCCCAGGCCGGGACAGAATACGAGCAGTACTTC	TRBV7-3	many	TRBJ2-7	TRBD1
CASSLTGAADTQYF	TGTGCCAGCAGCCTTACGGGGGCGGCAGATACGCAGTATTTT	TRBV4-2	-	TRBJ2-3	-
CASSPRQELEQYF	TGTGCCAGCTCACCTAGACAGGAGCTCGAGCAGTACTTC	TRBV18	many	TRBJ2-7	-
CASSFLLAGATGELFF	TGCGCCAGCAGCTTCTTACTAGCGGGGGCTACCGGGGAGCTGTTTTTT	TRBV5-1	many	TRBJ2-2	TRBD2
CASSLEDNQPQHF	TGCGCCAGCAGCTTGGAGGACAATCAGCCCCAGCATTTT	TRBV5-1	many	TRBJ1-5	-
CASSPRFSGANVLTF	TGTGCCAGCAGCCCCCGATTCTCTGGGGCCAACGTCCTGACTTTC	TRBV3-1	-	TRBJ2-6	-
CASSFRNSGLAVSEQFF	TGCGCCAGCAGCTTTCGGAACTCGGGACTAGCGGTTTCGGAGCAGTTCTTC	TRBV5-1	many	TRBJ2-1	TRBD2
CAWSVFGASDTDTQYF	TGTGCCTGGAGTGTTTTTGGGGCCTCTGACACAGATACGCAGTATTTT	TRBV30	few	TRBJ2-3	-
CASSWDTSYGYTF	TGTGCCAGCAGTTGGGATACCAGTTATGGCTACACCTTC	TRBV6-1	-	TRBJ1-2	-
CSAARDRGYEQYF	TGCAGTGCTGCCCGGGACAGGGGGTACGAGCAGTACTTC	TRBV20-1	many	TRBJ2-7	TRBD1
CASSLRGENEQFF	TGTGCCAGCAGCTTGCGAGGGGAGAATGAGCAGTTCTTC	TRBV5-5	many	TRBJ2-1	-
CASGLETGYTF	TGTGCTAGTGGTTTGGAGACCGGCTACACCTTC	TRBV12-5	many	TRBJ1-2	-
CSVVFGQGADTQYF	TGCAGCGTTGTATTTGGGCAGGGTGCCGATACGCAGTATTTT	TRBV29-1	many	TRBJ2-3	-
CASSLVRGAPYEQYF	TGTGCCAGCAGCTTGGTCAGGGGGGCTCCCTACGAGCAGTACTTC	TRBV7-9	many	TRBJ2-7	-
CASSPGTGEGYTF	TGCGCCAGCAGCCCCGGGACAGGGGAGGGCTACACCTTC	TRBV5-1	-	TRBJ1-2	TRBD1